This TCR beta chain comes out of a study of cytomegalovirus exposure and HLA in healthy donors. Findings and caveats of the study: In a later analysis, at a false discovery rate of 0.05, under 20,000 TCR beta sequences matched HLA alleles.

On this clone itself: Its antigen is still unknown.

The ends lost 4 bases at V and 8 bases at J; junction bases unmatched: 4. This CDR3 contains 13 residues. Germline loops: CDR1 SGDLS, CDR2 YYNGEE. The PCR used 60 Vbeta and 13 Jbeta primers. This table comes from immunoSEQ multiplex PCR, and its TCRdb copy is limited to in-frame clones, with some not included. Its table records more than 140,000 clones. J is TRBJ2-1 and V is TRBV9; 9 bases line up with TRBD1. The sample comprised PBMCs. The sequence derives from a young woman in good health and CMV-seronegative. CDR3 DNA sequence: TGTGCCAGCAGCCTCACAGGGGGCTATGAGCAGTTCTTC. It translates to CASSLTGGYEQFF. Full variable domain (remainder filled in from reference TRBV9 and TRBJ2-1): DSGVTQTPKHLITATGQRVTLRCSPRSGDLSVYWYQQSLDQGLQFLIQYYNGEERAKGNILERFSAQQFPDLHSELNLSSLELGDSALYFCASSLTGGYEQFFGPGTRLTVL.